This is a list of T cell receptor beta chains from one sample in a study of shared clonotypes between healthy human individuals. Sequencing used immunoSEQ multiplex PCR; TCRdb keeps in-frame clones, though not all of them. The data contain over a million clones, about 77% of them singletons. Material: memory CD4+ T cells sorted from blood. The receptors shown here come from a man aged 18 to 30 in good health. Each CDR3 is given with its conserved first and last residue. The order of the fields is J gene, V gene, D gene, CDR3 protein. A D gene is named only where the DNA matches it firmly.

J gene: TRBJ2-1
V gene: TRBV18
D gene: .
CDR3 protein: CASSPRGVLNEQFF

J gene: TRBJ2-1
V gene: TRBV5-1
D gene: TRBD2
CDR3 protein: CASSLAASGYNEQFF

J gene: TRBJ2-3
V gene: TRBV11-2
D gene: .
CDR3 protein: CASSLDRGGRTDTQYF

J gene: TRBJ2-1
V gene: TRBV29-1
D gene: .
CDR3 protein: CSVRASGFQFF

J gene: TRBJ2-7
V gene: TRBV28
D gene: .
CDR3 protein: CASSASVGVQYF

J gene: TRBJ2-2
V gene: TRBV5-4
D gene: TRBD1
CDR3 protein: CASSSRGPNTGELFF

J gene: TRBJ2-3
V gene: TRBV5-6
D gene: .
CDR3 protein: CASSLVGGGRTDTQYF

J gene: TRBJ1-3
V gene: TRBV29-1
D gene: TRBD1
CDR3 protein: CSVAGQTGNTIYF

J gene: TRBJ1-3
V gene: TRBV5-5
D gene: .
CDR3 protein: CASSLGGEGDTIYF

J gene: TRBJ2-1
V gene: TRBV6-4
D gene: .
CDR3 protein: CASSARGAYNEQFF

J gene: TRBJ1-1
V gene: TRBV27
D gene: .
CDR3 protein: CASRLNSLNTEAFF

J gene: TRBJ2-5
V gene: TRBV10-3
D gene: .
CDR3 protein: CAISARVQETQYF

J gene: TRBJ1-2
V gene: TRBV18
D gene: TRBD1
CDR3 protein: CASSRQGDYGYTF

J gene: TRBJ1-3
V gene: TRBV7-9
D gene: TRBD1
CDR3 protein: CASSFPDRGPIYF

J gene: TRBJ2-7
V gene: TRBV18
D gene: .
CDR3 protein: CASSSGLIPYEQYF

J gene: TRBJ2-7
V gene: TRBV19
D gene: .
CDR3 protein: CASSMLQASYEQYF

J gene: TRBJ1-1
V gene: TRBV27
D gene: .
CDR3 protein: CASSWEIGTEAFF

J gene: TRBJ1-4
V gene: TRBV2
D gene: .
CDR3 protein: CASSAGALGEKLFF

J gene: TRBJ1-6
V gene: TRBV6-1
D gene: .
CDR3 protein: CASRREDYSPLHF

J gene: TRBJ2-5
V gene: TRBV5-1
D gene: .
CDR3 protein: CASSLQGTQYF

J gene: TRBJ2-3
V gene: TRBV6-5
D gene: TRBD2
CDR3 protein: CASSYIAGGRTDTQYF

J gene: TRBJ1-2
V gene: TRBV27
D gene: .
CDR3 protein: CASSSTLAGKANYGYTF

J gene: TRBJ2-2
V gene: TRBV19
D gene: .
CDR3 protein: CASSLIESQGLFF

J gene: TRBJ2-7
V gene: TRBV6-5
D gene: TRBD2
CDR3 protein: CASSPPGGPYEQYF